This TCR beta chain originates from a study of blood T cell repertoires in COVID-19. Study summary: The United States, Italy and Spain supplied acute and convalescent COVID-19 samples. From T cells, B-cell-depleted T cells, or PBMCs came the material, which was cDNA or gDNA.

Original analysis: Reference gene primer amplification gave estimated nucleated cell counts. Clones were sequenced by immunoSEQ multiplex PCR, and TCRdb holds only the in-frame ones, with some missing. Clonal size and the V and J genes are those of that table, whereas D and trimming came from the DNA. The repertoire holds 95,000 to 150,000 clones, with roughly 77% as singletons. This CDR3 is built from 14 residues. Per germline, CDR1 SGHRS and CDR2 YFSETQ. V lost 0 bases, J lost 3 bases, and 9 bases lay in between. The sequenced sample consisted of peripheral blood. This clonotype was sampled from a man aged 55 to 69 with active or convalescent COVID-19. This sequence joins TRBV5-1 and TRBJ1-1, with D unresolved. CDR3 residues: CASSLVGGYTEAFF. The DNA of the CDR3 is TGCGCCAGCAGCTTGGTTGGAGGGTACACTGAAGCTTTCTTT. Full variable domain (rest looked up from reference TRBV5-1 and TRBJ1-1): KAGVTQTPRYLIKTRGQQVTLSCSPISGHRSVSWYQQTPGQGLQFLFEYFSETQRNKGNFPGRFSGRQFSNSRSEMNVSTLELGDSALYLCASSLVGGYTEAFFGQGTRLTVV.